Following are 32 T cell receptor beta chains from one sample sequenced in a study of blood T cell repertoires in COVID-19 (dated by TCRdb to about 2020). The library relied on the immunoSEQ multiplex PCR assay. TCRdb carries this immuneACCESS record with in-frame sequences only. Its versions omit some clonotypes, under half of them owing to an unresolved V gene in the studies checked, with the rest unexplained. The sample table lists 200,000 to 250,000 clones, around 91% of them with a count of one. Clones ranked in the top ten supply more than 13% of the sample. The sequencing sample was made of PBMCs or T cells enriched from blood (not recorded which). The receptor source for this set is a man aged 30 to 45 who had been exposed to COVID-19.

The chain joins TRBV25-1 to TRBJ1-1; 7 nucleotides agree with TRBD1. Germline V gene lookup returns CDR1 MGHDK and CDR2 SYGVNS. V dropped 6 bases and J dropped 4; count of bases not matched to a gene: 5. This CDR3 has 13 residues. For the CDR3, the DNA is TGTGCCAGCAGCACAGGGGCGGGCACTGAAGCTTTCTTT. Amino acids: CASSTGAGTEAFF. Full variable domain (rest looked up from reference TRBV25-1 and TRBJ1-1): EADIYQTPRYLVIGTGKKITLECSQTMGHDKMYWYQQDPGMELHLIHYSYGVNSTEKGDLSSESTVSRIRTEHFPLTLESARPSHTSQYLCASSTGAGTEAFFGQGTRLTVV.

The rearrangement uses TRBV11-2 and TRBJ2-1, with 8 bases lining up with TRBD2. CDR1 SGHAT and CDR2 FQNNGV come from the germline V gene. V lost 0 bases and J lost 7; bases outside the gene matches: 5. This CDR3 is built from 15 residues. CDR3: CASSLDGLAGNEQFF. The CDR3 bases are TGTGCCAGCAGCTTAGATGGGCTAGCGGGTAATGAGCAGTTCTTC.

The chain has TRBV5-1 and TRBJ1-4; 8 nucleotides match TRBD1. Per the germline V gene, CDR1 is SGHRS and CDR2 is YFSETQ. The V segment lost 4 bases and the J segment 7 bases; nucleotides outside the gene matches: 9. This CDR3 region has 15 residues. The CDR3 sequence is CASSLTGTGSEKLFF. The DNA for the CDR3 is TGCGCCAGCAGCCTGACTGGGACAGGCAGTGAAAAACTGTTTTTT.

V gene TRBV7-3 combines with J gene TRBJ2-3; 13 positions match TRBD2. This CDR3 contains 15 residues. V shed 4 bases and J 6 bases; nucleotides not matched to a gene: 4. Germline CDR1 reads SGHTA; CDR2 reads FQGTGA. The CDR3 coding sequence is TGTGCCAGCAGCTGGACTAGCGGGGGAGGGGATACGCAGTATTTT. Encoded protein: CASSWTSGGGDTQYF.

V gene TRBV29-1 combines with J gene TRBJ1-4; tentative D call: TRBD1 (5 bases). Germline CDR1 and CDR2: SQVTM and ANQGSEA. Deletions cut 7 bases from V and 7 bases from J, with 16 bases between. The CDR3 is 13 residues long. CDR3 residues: CSGWEGSREKLFF. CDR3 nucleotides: TGCAGCGGTTGGGAGGGGTCGCGTGAAAAACTGTTTTTT.

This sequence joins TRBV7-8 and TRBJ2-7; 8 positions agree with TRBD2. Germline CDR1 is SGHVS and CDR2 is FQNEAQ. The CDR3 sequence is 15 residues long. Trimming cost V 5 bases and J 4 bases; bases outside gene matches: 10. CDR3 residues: CASSPREGRLYEQYF. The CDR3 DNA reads TGTGCCAGCAGCCCACGGGAGGGAAGGTTGTACGAGCAGTACTTC.

CDR3 residues: CASSPTDRGSGNTIYF. The CDR3 region has the DNA TGTGCCAGCAGTCCCACGGACAGGGGGTCTGGAAACACCATATATTTT. The genes are TRBV27 and TRBJ1-3, with 10 positions matching TRBD1. After removal of 5 bases from V and 1 base from J, the junction contained 5 bases not matched to a gene. This CDR3 is built from 16 residues. Germline loops: CDR1 MNHEY, CDR2 SMNVEV (reference sequence).

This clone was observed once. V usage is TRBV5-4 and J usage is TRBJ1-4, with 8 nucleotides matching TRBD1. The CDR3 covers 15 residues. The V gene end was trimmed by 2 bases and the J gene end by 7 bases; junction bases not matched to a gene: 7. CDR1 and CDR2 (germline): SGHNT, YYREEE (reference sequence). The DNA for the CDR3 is TGTGCCAGCAGCTTTGAGACAGGGGAAGGTGAAAAACTGTTTTTT. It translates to CASSFETGEGEKLFF.

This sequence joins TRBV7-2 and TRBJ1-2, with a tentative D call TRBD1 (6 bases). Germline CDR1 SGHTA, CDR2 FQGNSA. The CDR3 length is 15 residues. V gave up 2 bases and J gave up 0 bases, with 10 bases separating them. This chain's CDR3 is CASSLLQGANYGYTF. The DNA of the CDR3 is TGTGCCAGCAGCTTATTACAGGGAGCTAACTATGGCTACACCTTC.

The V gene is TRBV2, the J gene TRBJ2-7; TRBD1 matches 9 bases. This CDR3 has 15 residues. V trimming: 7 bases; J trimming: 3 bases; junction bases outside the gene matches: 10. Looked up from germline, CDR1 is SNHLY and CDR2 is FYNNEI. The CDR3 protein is CASTLSGTGIYEQYF. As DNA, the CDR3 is TGTGCCAGCACGCTATCCGGGACAGGGATCTACGAGCAGTACTTC.

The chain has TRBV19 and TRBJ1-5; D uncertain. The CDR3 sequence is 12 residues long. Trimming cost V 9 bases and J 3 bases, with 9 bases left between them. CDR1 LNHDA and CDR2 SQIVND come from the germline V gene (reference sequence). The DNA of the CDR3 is TGTGCCAGCAAGGAGTACAATCAGCCCCAGCATTTT. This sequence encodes CASKEYNQPQHF.

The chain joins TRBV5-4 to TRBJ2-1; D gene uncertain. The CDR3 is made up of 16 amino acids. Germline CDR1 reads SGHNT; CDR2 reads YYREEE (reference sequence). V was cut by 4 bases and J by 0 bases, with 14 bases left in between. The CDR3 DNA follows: TGTGCCAGCAGCCCATGGGCAACCAACTCCTACAATGAGCAGTTCTTC. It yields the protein CASSPWATNSYNEQFF. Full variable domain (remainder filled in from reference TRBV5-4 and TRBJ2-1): ETGVTQSPTHLIKTRGQQVTLRCSSQSGHNTVSWYQQALGQGPQFIFQYYREEENGRGNFPPRFSGLQFPNYSSELNVNALELDDSALYLCASSPWATNSYNEQFFGPGTRLTVL.

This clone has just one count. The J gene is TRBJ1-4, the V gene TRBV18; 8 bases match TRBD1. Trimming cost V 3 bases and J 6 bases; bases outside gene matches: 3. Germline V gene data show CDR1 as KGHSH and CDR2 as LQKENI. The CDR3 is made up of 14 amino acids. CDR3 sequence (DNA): TGTGCCAGCTCACCGCCGGGACAGGATGAAAAACTGTTTTTT. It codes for CASSPPGQDEKLFF. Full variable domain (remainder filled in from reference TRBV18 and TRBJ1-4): NAGVMQNPRHLVRRRGQEARLRCSPMKGHSHVYWYRQLPEEGLKFMVYLQKENIIDESGMPKERFSAEFPKEGPSILRIQQVVRGDSAAYFCASSPPGQDEKLFFGSGTQLSVL.

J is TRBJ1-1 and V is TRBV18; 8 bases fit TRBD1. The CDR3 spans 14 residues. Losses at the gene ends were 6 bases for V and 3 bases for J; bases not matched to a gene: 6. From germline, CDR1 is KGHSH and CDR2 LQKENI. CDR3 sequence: CASSRGQGDTEAFF. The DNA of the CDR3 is TGTGCCAGCTCCCGTGGACAGGGTGACACTGAAGCTTTCTTT.

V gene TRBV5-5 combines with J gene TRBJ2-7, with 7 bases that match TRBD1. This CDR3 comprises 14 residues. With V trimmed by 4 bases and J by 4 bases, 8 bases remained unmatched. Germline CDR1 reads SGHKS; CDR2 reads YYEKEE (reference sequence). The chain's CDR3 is CASSLPGGGYEQYF. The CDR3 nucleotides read TGTGCCAGCAGCCTACCAGGGGGTGGTTACGAGCAGTACTTC.

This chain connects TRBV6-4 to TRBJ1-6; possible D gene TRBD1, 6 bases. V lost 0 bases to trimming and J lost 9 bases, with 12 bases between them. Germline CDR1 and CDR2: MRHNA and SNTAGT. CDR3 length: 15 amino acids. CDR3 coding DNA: TGTGCCAGCAGTGACTCCGGGACACCATCTTCACCCCTCCACTTT. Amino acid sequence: CASSDSGTPSSPLHF.

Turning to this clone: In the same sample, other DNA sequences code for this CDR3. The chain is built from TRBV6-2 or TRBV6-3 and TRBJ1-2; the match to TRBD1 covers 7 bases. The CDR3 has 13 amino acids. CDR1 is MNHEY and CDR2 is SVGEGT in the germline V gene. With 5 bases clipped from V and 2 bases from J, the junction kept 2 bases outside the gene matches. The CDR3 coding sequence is TGTGCCAGCAGTCCAGGGGGAAACTATGGCTACACCTTC. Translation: CASSPGGNYGYTF.

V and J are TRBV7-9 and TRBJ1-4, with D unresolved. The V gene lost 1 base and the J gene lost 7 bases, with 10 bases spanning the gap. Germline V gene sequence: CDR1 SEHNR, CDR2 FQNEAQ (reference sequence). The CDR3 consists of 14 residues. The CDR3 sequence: CASSLVERGEKLFF. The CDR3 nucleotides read TGTGCCAGCAGCTTAGTCGAAAGAGGTGAAAAACTGTTTTTT.

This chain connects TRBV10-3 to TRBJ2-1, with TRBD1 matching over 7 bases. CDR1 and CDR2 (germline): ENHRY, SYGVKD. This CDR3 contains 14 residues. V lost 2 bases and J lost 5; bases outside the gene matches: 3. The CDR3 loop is CAISENGQDNEQFF. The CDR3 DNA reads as TGTGCCATCAGTGAGAATGGACAGGACAATGAGCAGTTCTTC.

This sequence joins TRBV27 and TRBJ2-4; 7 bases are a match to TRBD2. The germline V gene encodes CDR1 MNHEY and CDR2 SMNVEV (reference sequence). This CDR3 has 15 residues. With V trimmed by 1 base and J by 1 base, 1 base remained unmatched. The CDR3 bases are TGTGCCAGCAGTTTATACGGGGGGGCCAAAAACATTCAGTACTTC. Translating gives CASSLYGGAKNIQYF.

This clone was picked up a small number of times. The CDR3 DNA is TGCAGCGTGAGCGTCGGGGGTGGAAACACCATATATTTT. Translation: CSVSVGGGNTIYF. The chain recombines TRBV29-1 with TRBJ1-3; D may be TRBD1 (5 bases). The germline gives CDR1 SQVTM, CDR2 ANQGSEA. V lost 6 bases and J 3 bases, leaving 12 bases between the germline ends. The CDR3 covers 13 residues.

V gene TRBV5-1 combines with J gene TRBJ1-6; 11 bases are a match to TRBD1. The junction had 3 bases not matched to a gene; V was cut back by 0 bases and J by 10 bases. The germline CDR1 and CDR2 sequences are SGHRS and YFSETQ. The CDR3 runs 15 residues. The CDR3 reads CASSLAGDRGSPLHF. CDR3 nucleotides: TGCGCCAGCAGCTTGGCCGGGGACAGGGGGTCACCCCTCCACTTT.

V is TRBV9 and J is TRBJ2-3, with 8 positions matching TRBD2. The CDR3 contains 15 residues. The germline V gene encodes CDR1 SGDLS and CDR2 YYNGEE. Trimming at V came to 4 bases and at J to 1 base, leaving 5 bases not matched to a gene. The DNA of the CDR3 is TGTGCCAGCAGCTACCGGGGGGGAGGCACAGATACGCAGTATTTT. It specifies CASSYRGGGTDTQYF.

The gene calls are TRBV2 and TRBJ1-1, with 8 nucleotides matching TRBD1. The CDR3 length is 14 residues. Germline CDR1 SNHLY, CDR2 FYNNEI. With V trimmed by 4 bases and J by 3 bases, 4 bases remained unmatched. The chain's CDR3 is CASSGHRGDTEAFF. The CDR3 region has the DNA TGTGCCAGCAGTGGCCACAGGGGGGACACTGAAGCTTTCTTT. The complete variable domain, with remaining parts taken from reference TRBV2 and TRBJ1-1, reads EPEVTQTPSHQVTQMGQEVILRCVPISNHLYFYWYRQILGQKVEFLVSFYNNEISEKSEIFDDQFSVERPDGSNFTLKIRSTKLEDSAMYFCASSGHRGDTEAFFGQGTRLTVV.

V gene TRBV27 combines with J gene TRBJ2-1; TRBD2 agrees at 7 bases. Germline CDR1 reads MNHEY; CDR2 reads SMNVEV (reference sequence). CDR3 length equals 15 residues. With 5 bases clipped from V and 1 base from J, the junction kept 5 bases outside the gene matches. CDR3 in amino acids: CASSLGGISYNEQFF. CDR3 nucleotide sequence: TGTGCCAGCAGTCTGGGGGGGATTTCCTACAATGAGCAGTTCTTC.

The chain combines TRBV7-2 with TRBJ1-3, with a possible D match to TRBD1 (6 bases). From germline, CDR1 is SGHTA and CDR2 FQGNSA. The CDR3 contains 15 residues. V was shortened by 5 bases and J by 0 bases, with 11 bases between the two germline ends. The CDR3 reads CASSTSDSSGNTIYF. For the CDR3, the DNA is TGTGCCAGCAGCACCTCGGACAGCTCTGGAAACACCATATATTTT.

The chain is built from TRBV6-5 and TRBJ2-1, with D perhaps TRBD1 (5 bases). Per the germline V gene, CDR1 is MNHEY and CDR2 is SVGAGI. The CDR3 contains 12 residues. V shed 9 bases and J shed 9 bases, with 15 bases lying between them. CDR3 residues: CASHSGRSEQFF. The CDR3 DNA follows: TGTGCCAGTCACTCAGGGCGGAGTGAGCAGTTCTTC.

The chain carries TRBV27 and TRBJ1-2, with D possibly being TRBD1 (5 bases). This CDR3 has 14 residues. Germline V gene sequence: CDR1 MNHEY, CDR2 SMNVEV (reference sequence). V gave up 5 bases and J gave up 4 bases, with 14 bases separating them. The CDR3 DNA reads TGTGCCAGCAGTGCGTCCAGGGATCGCTATGGCTACACCTTC. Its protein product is CASSASRDRYGYTF.

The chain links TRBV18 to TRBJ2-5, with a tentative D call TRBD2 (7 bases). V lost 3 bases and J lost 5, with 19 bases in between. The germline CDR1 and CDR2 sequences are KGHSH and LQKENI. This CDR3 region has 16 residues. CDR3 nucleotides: TGTGCCAGCTCACCTACTACGGGGGGCCGAGGGGAGACCCAGTACTTC. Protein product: CASSPTTGGRGETQYF. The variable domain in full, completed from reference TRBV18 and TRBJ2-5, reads NAGVMQNPRHLVRRRGQEARLRCSPMKGHSHVYWYRQLPEEGLKFMVYLQKENIIDESGMPKERFSAEFPKEGPSILRIQQVVRGDSAAYFCASSPTTGGRGETQYFGPGTRLLVL.

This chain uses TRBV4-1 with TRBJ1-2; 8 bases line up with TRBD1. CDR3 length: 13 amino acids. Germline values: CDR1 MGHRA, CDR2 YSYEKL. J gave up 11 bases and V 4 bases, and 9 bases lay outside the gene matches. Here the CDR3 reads CASSLLTGEGYTF. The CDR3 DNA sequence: TGCGCCAGCAGCCTTCTGACAGGGGAGGGATACACCTTC.

CDR3 protein: CASSPGDSGNTIYF. The CDR3 DNA sequence: TGTGCCAGCTCACCGGGCGATTCTGGAAACACCATATATTTT. V is TRBV18 and J is TRBJ1-3; D call uncertain. The CDR3 loop spans 14 amino acids. The V and J ends lost 3 bases and 1 base respectively, with 7 bases between them. Germline values: CDR1 KGHSH, CDR2 LQKENI.

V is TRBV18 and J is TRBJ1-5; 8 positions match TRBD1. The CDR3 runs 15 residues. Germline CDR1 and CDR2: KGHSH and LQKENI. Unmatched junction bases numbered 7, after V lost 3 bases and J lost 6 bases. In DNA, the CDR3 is TGTGCCAGCTCACCCATGACAGGGGAGGGTCAGCCCCAGCATTTT. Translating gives CASSPMTGEGQPQHF. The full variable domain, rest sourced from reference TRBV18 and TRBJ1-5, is NAGVMQNPRHLVRRRGQEARLRCSPMKGHSHVYWYRQLPEEGLKFMVYLQKENIIDESGMPKERFSAEFPKEGPSILRIQQVVRGDSAAYFCASSPMTGEGQPQHFGDGTRLSIL.